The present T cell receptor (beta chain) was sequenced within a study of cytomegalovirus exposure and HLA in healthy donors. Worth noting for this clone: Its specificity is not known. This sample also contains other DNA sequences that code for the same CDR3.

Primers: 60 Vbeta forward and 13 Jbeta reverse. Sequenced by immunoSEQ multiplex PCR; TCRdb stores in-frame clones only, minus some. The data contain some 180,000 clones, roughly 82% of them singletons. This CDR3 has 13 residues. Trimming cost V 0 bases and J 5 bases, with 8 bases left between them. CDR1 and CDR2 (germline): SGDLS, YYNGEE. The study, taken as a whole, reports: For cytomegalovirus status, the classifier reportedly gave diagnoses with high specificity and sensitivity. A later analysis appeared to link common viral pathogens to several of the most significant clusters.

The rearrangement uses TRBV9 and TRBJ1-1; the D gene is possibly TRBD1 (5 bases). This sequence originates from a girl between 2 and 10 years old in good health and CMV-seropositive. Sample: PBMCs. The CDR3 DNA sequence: TGTGCCAGCAGCGTAGATAGGGGTACTGAAGCTTTCTTT. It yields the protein CASSVDRGTEAFF.